The 25 T cell receptor beta chains in this list originate from one sample, sequenced in a study of shared clonotypes between healthy human individuals. Clones were sequenced by immunoSEQ multiplex PCR, and TCRdb holds only the in-frame ones, with some missing. The table records just over 2,000,000 clones, roughly 95% of them present only once. Material for sequencing was naive CD4+ T cells sorted from blood. Stated subset: CD45RA+ positively selected. These receptors were obtained from a man between 18 and 35 years old in good health.

The V call is TRBV29-1, the J call TRBJ1-4; no clear D. Per germline, CDR1 SQVTM and CDR2 ANQGSEA. V was pared by 7 bases and J by 6 bases, with 6 bases between. CDR3 length: 10 residues. CDR3 sequence: CSAAHEKLFF. The CDR3, as DNA: TGCAGCGCCGCACATGAAAAACTGTTTTTT.

The V gene is TRBV7-2, the J gene TRBJ2-2, with TRBD2 matching 11 bases. J gave up 0 bases and V 5 bases, and 5 bases lay outside the gene matches. This CDR3 has 17 amino acids. The germline CDR1 and CDR2 sequences are SGHTA and FQGNSA. The chain's CDR3 is CASSPQLAGANTGELFF. The CDR3 region has the DNA TGTGCCAGCAGCCCGCAACTAGCGGGGGCGAACACCGGGGAGCTGTTTTTT. Filled out from reference TRBV7-2 and TRBJ2-2, the complete variable domain reads GAGVSQSPSNKVTEKGKDVELRCDPISGHTALYWYRQSLGQGLEFLIYFQGNSAPDKSGLPSDRFSAERTGGSVSTLTIQRTQQEDSAVYLCASSPQLAGANTGELFFGEGSRLTVL.

With respect to this clone: Possible read error: a much larger clone is one base away. Distinct nucleotide sequences in the sample also encode this CDR3. The chain joins TRBV5-4 to TRBJ1-2; 7 bases fit TRBD1. The CDR3 extends over 14 amino acids. CDR1 is SGHNT, CDR2 YYREEE, per germline (reference sequence). V trimming: 5 bases; J trimming: 7 bases; junction bases outside the gene matches: 11. CDR3: CASRFRDSTTGYTF. CDR3 nucleotides: TGTGCCAGCAGATTCCGGGACAGCACTACTGGCTACACCTTC.

This chain uses TRBV28 with TRBJ2-7; 8 bases fit TRBD2. CDR1 is MDHEN, CDR2 SYDVKM, per germline. This CDR3 has 18 residues. V shed 7 bases and J 3 bases; nucleotides not matched to a gene: 20. As DNA, the CDR3 is TGTGCCAGCAATAGGCCTCGGTATGACGGGGGGGCCCACTACGAGCAGTACTTC. Protein: CASNRPRYDGGAHYEQYF.

The chain employs TRBV5-4 and TRBJ2-1, with TRBD2 identical over 13 bases. The J segment lost 6 bases and the V segment lost 4 bases, leaving 4 bases of the junction unmatched. Germline V gene sequence: CDR1 SGHNT, CDR2 YYREEE (reference sequence). This CDR3 is built from 15 residues. CDR3 sequence: CASSRGLAGVNEQFF. The CDR3 region has the DNA TGTGCCAGCAGCCGTGGACTAGCGGGAGTCAATGAGCAGTTCTTC. Full variable domain (rest looked up from reference TRBV5-4 and TRBJ2-1): ETGVTQSPTHLIKTRGQQVTLRCSSQSGHNTVSWYQQALGQGPQFIFQYYREEENGRGNFPPRFSGLQFPNYSSELNVNALELDDSALYLCASSRGLAGVNEQFFGPGTRLTVL.

Note on this clone: A read error may be the cause here, since a much bigger clone is one base away. The J gene is TRBJ2-7, the V gene TRBV7-9; D gene uncertain. Per germline, CDR1 SEHNR and CDR2 FQNEAQ (reference sequence). The CDR3 extends over 13 amino acids. CDR3 in DNA: TGTACCAGCAGCTTGGCAGGTTGGGGCGAGCAGTACTTC. It codes for CTSSLAGWGEQYF.

This chain joins TRBV2 and TRBJ2-7, with 8 positions matching TRBD1. This CDR3 has 14 amino acids. V was clipped by 6 bases and J by 0 bases; unmatched bases: 4. Germline CDR1 is SNHLY and CDR2 is FYNNEI. CDR3 loop: CASRRDRSSYEQYF. The CDR3 coding sequence is TGTGCCAGCAGGAGGGACAGGAGCTCCTACGAGCAGTACTTC.

The rearrangement uses TRBV5-1 and TRBJ1-1; the D gene is possibly TRBD1 (5 bases). CDR3 length equals 13 residues. Deletions cut 4 bases from V and 1 base from J, with 8 bases between. Germline V gene lookup returns CDR1 SGHRS and CDR2 YFSETQ. The CDR3 sequence is CASSQQENTEAFF. The CDR3, as DNA: TGCGCCAGCAGCCAACAGGAGAACACTGAAGCTTTCTTT.

This sequence joins TRBV7-3 and TRBJ2-3; maybe TRBD1 (6 bases). Trimming removed 4 bases at V and 2 bases at J, with 16 bases between. Germline V gives CDR1 SGHTA, CDR2 FQGTGA. The CDR3 extends over 16 amino acids. CDR3 residues: CASSSTGSYPTDTQYF. The CDR3 nucleotides read TGTGCCAGCAGCTCCACAGGGTCCTACCCCACAGATACGCAGTATTTT. The complete variable domain, with remaining parts taken from reference TRBV7-3 and TRBJ2-3, reads GAGVSQTPSNKVTEKGKYVELRCDPISGHTALYWYRQSLGQGPEFLIYFQGTGAADDSGLPNDRFFAVRPEGSVSTLKIQRTERGDSAVYLCASSSTGSYPTDTQYFGPGTRLTVL.

This chain connects TRBV4-3 to TRBJ1-2; D not resolved. V was cut by 0 bases and J by 4 bases, with 9 bases left in between. The CDR3 totals 14 residues. CDR1 and CDR2 from the germline V gene are LGHNA and YSLEER. CDR3 sequence reads: CASSQEEGPYGYTF. CDR3 DNA sequence: TGCGCCAGCAGCCAAGAAGAGGGCCCCTATGGCTACACCTTC.

This chain uses TRBV9 with TRBJ1-1, with 9 bases lining up with TRBD1. V shed 2 bases and J 10 bases; nucleotides not matched to a gene: 6. CDR3 length: 13 amino acids. The germline CDR1 and CDR2 sequences are SGDLS and YYNGEE. CDR3 nucleotide sequence: TGTGCCAGCAGCGTCCTAGAACAGGGGGCAGCTTTCTTT. Translated, it gives CASSVLEQGAAFF.

V is TRBV7-9 and J is TRBJ2-2; D unresolved. Per the germline V gene, CDR1 is SEHNR and CDR2 is FQNEAQ (reference sequence). V lost 3 bases and J lost 0, with 11 bases in between. This CDR3 has 16 amino acids. CDR3 region: CASSFGSVSNTGELFF. The CDR3 bases are TGTGCCAGCAGCTTTGGGTCCGTTTCGAACACCGGGGAGCTGTTTTTT.

The genes are TRBV4-3 and TRBJ2-7, with D perhaps matching TRBD1 or TRBD2 (5 bases each). Germline CDR1 LGHNA, CDR2 YSLEER. Deletions cut 0 bases from V and 6 bases from J, with 18 bases between. This CDR3 region has 16 residues. CDR3 in amino acids: CASSQDGTGRAREQYF. CDR3 DNA: TGCGCCAGCAGCCAAGATGGGACGGGTCGGGCCCGCGAGCAGTACTTC.

The gene calls are TRBV2 and TRBJ2-3, with 7 positions matching TRBD2. The CDR3 sequence is 18 residues long. The germline CDR1 and CDR2 sequences are SNHLY and FYNNEI. With V trimmed by 0 bases and J by 0 bases, 9 bases remained unmatched. CDR3 region: CASSEARASGTSTDTQYF. CDR3 DNA sequence: TGTGCCAGCAGTGAAGCGCGGGCTAGCGGCACTAGCACAGATACGCAGTATTTT. Variable domain in full (rest from reference TRBV2 and TRBJ2-3): EPEVTQTPSHQVTQMGQEVILRCVPISNHLYFYWYRQILGQKVEFLVSFYNNEISEKSEIFDDQFSVERPDGSNFTLKIRSTKLEDSAMYFCASSEARASGTSTDTQYFGPGTRLTVL.

As regards this clone: A read error may explain this, as a much larger clone is one base away. This same CDR3 is encoded by further DNA sequences in the sample. The chain uses TRBV6-5 and TRBJ2-7, with 10 bases that match TRBD2. The CDR3 is 13 amino acids. Unmatched junction bases numbered 1, after V lost 6 bases and J lost 2 bases. Germline CDR1 MNHEY, CDR2 SVGAGI. This CDR3 reads CASSLAGAYEQYF. The CDR3 DNA reads TGTGCCAGCAGCCTAGCGGGGGCCTACGAGCAGTACTTC.

The chain couples TRBV19 to TRBJ1-2, with 9 bases identical to TRBD1. Germline CDR1 is LNHDA and CDR2 is SQIVND (reference sequence). The V and J ends lost 7 bases and 6 bases, in that order; junction bases with no gene match: 9. The CDR3 is 14 amino acids. The CDR3, as DNA: TGTGCCAGTAACCCGACCGGGACAGGGAATGGCTACACCTTC. Its protein is CASNPTGTGNGYTF.

The rearrangement links TRBV5-1 to TRBJ2-2; 10 positions match TRBD1. The germline V gene encodes CDR1 SGHRS and CDR2 YFSETQ. V was clipped by 3 bases and J by 5 bases; unmatched bases: 4. This CDR3 is 15 amino acids long. In DNA form, the CDR3 reads TGCGCCAGCAGCTCGAGACAGGGGGCGACCGGGGAGCTGTTTTTT. Translated: CASSSRQGATGELFF.

J is TRBJ1-1 and V is TRBV6-6; no clear D gene. The V end was cut by 0 bases, the J end by 1 base, with 6 bases between. This CDR3 comprises 14 residues. Looked up from germline, CDR1 is MNHNY and CDR2 is SVGAGI (reference sequence). CDR3 coding DNA: TGTGCCAGCAGTTACTCGTCCAGGAACACTGAAGCTTTCTTT. It translates to CASSYSSRNTEAFF.

This clone was seen just once. V is TRBV29-1 and J is TRBJ1-2; TRBD1 matches at 7 bases. Losses at the gene ends were 2 bases for V and 6 bases for J; bases not matched to a gene: 21. The CDR3 spans 18 residues. In germline, CDR1 is SQVTM, CDR2 ANQGSEA. CDR3 nucleotide sequence: TGCAGCGTTGAAAACCGACAGGGAAGTCGGTCAGGGAAGGATGGCTACACCTTC. This sequence encodes CSVENRQGSRSGKDGYTF.

V and J are TRBV6-1 and TRBJ1-6; no clear D gene. CDR3 length equals 14 residues. V was clipped by 6 bases and J by 7 bases, with 13 bases between them. The germline V gene encodes CDR1 MNHNS and CDR2 SASEGT. CDR3 nucleotides: TGTGCCAGCAGGCCCGACATGTTAAATTCACCCCTCCACTTT. Its protein product is CASRPDMLNSPLHF.

The chain joins TRBV28 to TRBJ1-5, with no clear D. The germline V and J ends were trimmed by 2 bases and 0 bases, with 14 bases remaining between them. Germline V gene data show CDR1 as MDHEN and CDR2 as SYDVKM. The CDR3 length is 17 residues. The CDR3 sequence: CASSLGGMGDSNQPQHF. The CDR3 region has the DNA TGTGCCAGCAGTTTAGGAGGAATGGGTGATAGCAATCAGCCCCAGCATTTT.

The chain links TRBV2 to TRBJ2-1, with a tentative D call TRBD1 (6 bases). Germline CDR1 reads SNHLY; CDR2 reads FYNNEI. Trimming removed 1 base from V and 3 bases from J, with 10 bases in between. The CDR3 spans 15 residues. Written as DNA, the CDR3 is TGTGCCAGCAGTGAAGACAGGGCGGGCTACAATGAGCAGTTCTTC. It translates to CASSEDRAGYNEQFF.

The CDR3 DNA reads TGTGCCAGCAGCTCCCTTGGGACAGGGCCCGACAATGAGCAGTTCTTC. This translates into CASSSLGTGPDNEQFF. The V call is TRBV7-9, the J call TRBJ2-1; 9 bases line up with TRBD1. Germline CDR1 reads SEHNR; CDR2 reads FQNEAQ (reference sequence). J lost 5 bases, V lost 4 bases, and 9 bases had no gene match. The CDR3 runs 16 residues.

This clone was observed a single time. The CDR3 bases are TGTGCCATCAGTGGGGTACCCCCCTATGGCTACACCTTC. This encodes CAISGVPPYGYTF. The rearrangement joins TRBV10-3 to TRBJ1-2; unclear D gene. V shed 4 bases and J shed 4 bases, with 10 bases lying between them. Germline V lookup: CDR1 ENHRY, CDR2 SYGVKD. The CDR3 totals 13 residues.

The genes are TRBV9 and TRBJ1-1; D gene unclear. CDR1 SGDLS and CDR2 YYNGEE come from the germline V gene. The V gene lost 4 bases and the J gene lost 5 bases, with 21 bases spanning the gap. The CDR3 sequence is 16 residues long. The CDR3 here is CASSTQTQPAETEAFF. The CDR3, as DNA: TGTGCCAGCAGCACCCAGACGCAACCTGCGGAAACTGAAGCTTTCTTT.